This is a list of T cell receptor beta chains from one sample in a study of identical twins. TCRdb used MiXCR to reprocess the 5' RACE reads, holding one entry per CDR3 protein. The sample contains some 600,000 distinct CDR3 sequences, 7.1% of which appear only once. The same specimen was also included in a second study, on yellow fever vaccine responses in identical twins.

The sequenced sample was PBMCs. These receptors were obtained from a woman younger than 30 in good health. CDR3s include the opening cysteine and the closing phenylalanine or tryptophan. The D gene is left open where the match is weak. Expanded clones are given a class, and other clones once, few, many or no size at all.

>-|TRBJ2-1|TRBV20-1|many
TGCAGTGCTCCTAGTCTTGGTGCGCGAAGCTCCTACAATGAGCAGTTCTTC
CSAPSLGARSSYNEQFF
>-|TRBJ1-1|TRBV20-1|-
TGCAGTGCCCTTCAGAGGAACACTGAAGCTTTCTTT
CSALQRNTEAFF
>-|TRBJ2-2|TRBV27|-
TGTGCCAGCAGCCTAACGGGCAGGGTTTCTTCCGGGGAGCTGTTTTTT
CASSLTGRVSSGELFF
>-|TRBJ2-1|TRBV3-1|many
TGTGCGACGGTCGGGGGCTACAATGAGCAGTTCTTC
CATVGGYNEQFF
>-|TRBJ2-1|TRBV7-9|few
TGTGCCAGCACCTCGGTGGGAGCGGGTAATGAGCAGTTCTTC
CASTSVGAGNEQFF
>-|TRBJ1-5|TRBV12-3/TRBV12-4|many
TGTGCCAGCAGTTTGAGGGGTCCCAATCAGCCCCAGCATTTT
CASSLRGPNQPQHF
>-|TRBJ2-5|TRBV7-9|many
TGTGCCAGCAGCTTAGTCTGGGGGAGAGAGACCCAGTACTTC
CASSLVWGRETQYF
>-|TRBJ1-4|TRBV28|few
TGTGCCTCCACCCCGGGGGGGCCTAATGAAAAACTGTTTTTT
CASTPGGPNEKLFF
>TRBD1|TRBJ1-2|TRBV27|many
TGTGCCAGCGGGGGACAGGGGGCTGGGGGCTATGGCTACACCTTC
CASGGQGAGGYGYTF
>TRBD2|TRBJ2-1|TRBV5-6|few
TGTGCCAGCAGCTTGAATAGCGGGGGTAAGCGCTTC
CASSLNSGGKRF
>TRBD1|TRBJ1-6|TRBV28|many
TGTGCCAGCAGCCCGGACAGGGTTTCACCCCTCCACTTT
CASSPDRVSPLHF
>TRBD2|TRBJ2-1|TRBV20-1|few
TGCAGTGCGAGAGAGCCGGGACTAGCGGGAGTTAATGAGCAGTTCTTC
CSAREPGLAGVNEQFF
>-|TRBJ1-1|TRBV5-8|many
TGTGCCAGCAGCTTGGGGCTATCATTGAACACTGAAGCTTTCTTT
CASSLGLSLNTEAFF
>-|TRBJ1-5|TRBV7-2|-
TGTGCCAGCAGCTTAGGCCCCTCAACAGGGCCGCAGCCCCAGCATTTT
CASSLGPSTGPQPQHF
>-|TRBJ2-1|TRBV29-1|few
TGCAGCGTTATGCTGGGGGGCAATGAGCAGTTCTTC
CSVMLGGNEQFF
>-|TRBJ1-4|TRBV28|few
TGTGCCAGCAGCACTTGGACAGCTGCAACTAATGAAAAACTGTTTTTT
CASSTWTAATNEKLFF
>TRBD2|TRBJ2-1|TRBV12-3/TRBV12-4|few
TGTGCCAGCAGGACCAGCGGGGGGACGTACAATGAGCAGTTCTTC
CASRTSGGTYNEQFF
>-|TRBJ1-1|TRBV19|few
TGTGCCACGATAGAGGGCACTGAAGCTTTCTTT
CATIEGTEAFF
>TRBD2|TRBJ2-5|TRBV7-2|few
TGTGCCAGCAGCTTAGTCCATGGACTAGCGGGAGGAGAGACCCAGTACTTC
CASSLVHGLAGGETQYF
>-|TRBJ2-5|TRBV7-6|few
TGTGCCAGCAGCTTAGAAGGCATCGGGAAGACCCAGTACTTC
CASSLEGIGKTQYF
>TRBD1|TRBJ2-5|TRBV5-1|few
TGCGCCAGCAGCTTGGGACCGCTAGGGGGCGGGGAGACCCAGTACTTC
CASSLGPLGGGETQYF
>-|TRBJ2-5|TRBV4-1|-
TGCGCCAGCAGCCAAGATGGTACGGAGACCCAGTACTTC
CASSQDGTETQYF
>-|TRBJ1-2|TRBV7-2|few
TGTGCCAGCAGCTCCCTTGTAGGTCGTACTAACTATGGCTACACCTTC
CASSSLVGRTNYGYTF
>TRBD1|TRBJ1-1|TRBV6-5|many
TGTGCCAGCAGTTACCAGACAGGGGGCAGAAGAGCTTTCTTT
CASSYQTGGRRAFF
>-|TRBJ1-1|TRBV27|-
TGTGCCAGCAGCCCGATGGGTCGTGGGAACACTGAAGCTTTCTTT
CASSPMGRGNTEAFF
>-|TRBJ2-3|TRBV7-9|-
TGTGCCAGCAGCTCCGGTCGGGGGGCCAGGGGGACAGATACGCAGTATTTT
CASSSGRGARGTDTQYF
>-|TRBJ1-4|TRBV12-3/TRBV12-4|few
TGTGCCAGCAGCCCGAAAAACAAGGGTGAAAAACTGTTTTTT
CASSPKNKGEKLFF
>-|TRBJ1-2|TRBV29-1|many
TGCAGCGTTCGAAAACAGGGTCTTGGAGGCTACACCTTC
CSVRKQGLGGYTF
>-|TRBJ1-4|TRBV4-1|few
TGCGCCAGCAGCCAATTCGGCAGTTCATTCGAAAAACTGTTTTTT
CASSQFGSSFEKLFF
>-|TRBJ1-6|TRBV7-9|few
TGTGCCAGCAGCCAATCATGGAAATCACCCCTCCACTTT
CASSQSWKSPLHF
>TRBD2|TRBJ2-7|TRBV3-1|many
TGTGCCAGCAGCCAGGGACTAGCGGGAGGTCTGTACTTC
CASSQGLAGGLYF
>TRBD2|TRBJ2-5|TRBV15|few
TGTGCCACCAGGCCGAGAGGTGGTTTCCCTAGCGGGATGTACGAGACCCAGTACTTC
CATRPRGGFPSGMYETQYF
>TRBD1|TRBJ2-1|TRBV12-3/TRBV12-4|-
TGTGCCAGCAGTAAACCGGGACAGGGATCCTACAATGAGCAGTTCTTC
CASSKPGQGSYNEQFF
>-|TRBJ2-3|TRBV28|many
TGTGCCAGCGAAGGGGAATTTAGCACAGATACGCAGTATTTT
CASEGEFSTDTQYF
>TRBD1|TRBJ2-6|TRBV28|few
TGTGCCAGCAGTCGGACAGGGTCTGGGGCCAACGTCCTGACTTTC
CASSRTGSGANVLTF
>-|TRBJ1-1|TRBV24-1|many
TGTGCCACCAGTGGGCGGGGAGGGGGCACTGAAGCTTTCTTT
CATSGRGGGTEAFF
>-|TRBJ1-4|TRBV3-1|few
TGTGCCAGCAGCCAAGCTGGCGTCACTAGTGAAAAACTGTTTTTT
CASSQAGVTSEKLFF
>-|TRBJ1-4|TRBV12-3/TRBV12-4|many
TGTGCCAGCAGTTTATTAGGGAATTGGGAAGAAAATGAAAAACTGTTTTTT
CASSLLGNWEENEKLFF
>-|TRBJ2-5|TRBV5-1|few
TGCGCCAGCAGCTTGGCGCCAGGGAGCATCTACCAAGAGACCCAGTACTTC
CASSLAPGSIYQETQYF
>TRBD1|TRBJ1-1|TRBV2|-
TGTGCCAGCAGGAGACAGGGGGGCGACACTGAAGCTTTCTTT
CASRRQGGDTEAFF
>TRBD1|TRBJ2-3|TRBV28|few
TGTGCCAGCAGGCCCCCGGGACAGGGGAGCACAGATACGCAGTATTTT
CASRPPGQGSTDTQYF
>-|TRBJ1-2|TRBV5-5|-
TGTGCCAGCAGCCTGGGGTGGGAGAACTATGGCTACACCTTC
CASSLGWENYGYTF
>-|TRBJ2-3|TRBV20-1|few
TGCAGTGCCCGTGTAGCGCTAGTCACAGATACGCAGTATTTT
CSARVALVTDTQYF
>TRBD1|TRBJ1-1|TRBV4-1|many
TGCGCCAGCAGAGTAACAGGGGGCCACACTGAAGCTTTCTTT
CASRVTGGHTEAFF
>-|TRBJ1-2|TRBV10-2|many
TGCGCCAGCACCCCCATACAGACAGTTGTCAACTATGGCTACACCTTC
CASTPIQTVVNYGYTF
>-|TRBJ2-5|TRBV5-1|-
TGCGCCAGCAGCTTGGCCCCAACGAATCTAGAGACCCAGTACTTC
CASSLAPTNLETQYF
>-|TRBJ2-7|TRBV12-3/TRBV12-4|few
TGTGCCAGCAGTTTATCCCCAGGGGGGGCTTACGAGCAGTACTTC
CASSLSPGGAYEQYF
>TRBD2|TRBJ2-4|TRBV2|-
TGTGCCAGCAGAACCGACAGCGGGAGACAAAACATTCAGTACTTC
CASRTDSGRQNIQYF
>TRBD1|TRBJ2-7|TRBV5-1|-
TGCGCCAGCAGGGACAGGGAGTACGAGCAGTACTTC
CASRDREYEQYF
>-|TRBJ2-3|TRBV19|few
TGTGCCAGTAGTAAACTACGGGGAGGTCGGGGCACAGATACGCAGTATTTT
CASSKLRGGRGTDTQYF
>TRBD1|TRBJ2-7|TRBV7-9|-
TGTGCCAGCAGCGACGGGACAGTCTACGAGCAGTACTTC
CASSDGTVYEQYF
>TRBD2|TRBJ2-2|TRBV6-1|-
TGTGCCAGCAGTCCCGTAGTAGCGGGAGCCGGGGAGCTGTTTTTT
CASSPVVAGAGELFF
>TRBD1|TRBJ2-1|TRBV5-1|many
TGCGCCAGCAGCCTCGGGACAGGGGGAAGTAATGAGCAGTTCTTC
CASSLGTGGSNEQFF
>TRBD2|TRBJ2-1|TRBV3-1|few
TGTGCCAGCAGCCACCTTTGGTCTAGCGGGAGTGCCGGAAACTACAATGAGCAGTTCTTC
CASSHLWSSGSAGNYNEQFF